This T cell receptor beta chain was sequenced in a study of persistence of HIV-infected CD4 T cells. Sequencing used immunoSEQ version 4 in survey mode. Template was genomic DNA at 7.5 to 10 ng/uL, with up to about 1 ug used per sample. The assay was immunoSEQ multiplex PCR, and TCRdb's table has in-frame clones only and misses some. The sample holds about 64,000 clones, roughly 77% seen once. A remark on this clone: Antigen: not known.

An overlapping HIV-1 Gag peptide pool stimulated these cells at 1 ug/peptide/mL. Sorted nonresponding memory CD4+ T cells were CD40L-negative, CD69-negative, CD45RO-high. Germline V gene lookup returns CDR1 KGHSH and CDR2 LQKENI. Deletions cut 2 bases from V and 7 bases from J, with 14 bases between. There are 14 residues in the CDR3. The sequence derives from an adult man with HIV who was CMV-seropositive. The chain has TRBV18 and TRBJ1-2; D possibly corresponds to TRBD1 (5 bases). Source: CD4+ T cells sorted from PBMCs after 18-hour stimulation, taken from a patient who received antiretroviral therapy. The CDR3 is CASSPELGRGGYTF. CDR3 bases: TGTGCCAGCTCACCAGAGTTGGGACGCGGTGGCTACACCTTC.